This entry is about one T cell receptor beta chain. The multiple sclerosis control group was made up of treatment-naive patients with stable or active relapsing-remitting disease. TEMRA cells were FACS-enriched, unlike CD8+ and CD4+ T cells, which were negatively isolated. This record belongs to a study of CD8 T cells in Susac syndrome. The CDR3 consists of 15 residues. Trimming removed 2 bases from V and 0 bases from J; junction bases left unmatched: 3. Per germline, CDR1 MDHEN and CDR2 SYDVKM. The authors reverse transcribed roughly 0.5 to 1 ug RNA with random hexamers. One entry per CDR3 protein results from TCRdb running MiXCR on the immunoSEQ multiplex PCR reads. The sample lists around 270,000 distinct CDR3 sequences; approximately 90% were seen once.

This TCR was recovered from a human donor with multiple sclerosis. The V call is TRBV28, the J call TRBJ2-5, with 7 bases identical to TRBD1. Sequenced: CD8+ T cells from PBMCs. The CDR3 DNA reads as TGTGCCAGCAGTTTAAAGGGGACAGACCAAGAGACCCAGTACTTC. Its translation is CASSLKGTDQETQYF.